This T cell receptor beta chain is from a study of T-cell memory formation after mild COVID-19. Study at large: Among the donors, TCR clusters were largely specific to each donor.

The authors produced TCR alpha and TCR beta cDNA libraries with sample barcodes and UMIs by 5'RACE using constant-segment primers. TCRdb itself ran the 5' RACE reads through MiXCR, one entry per CDR3 protein. The sample records 40,000 to 45,000 distinct CDR3 sequences, roughly 9% being singletons. This CDR3 is 15 amino acids long. CDR1 SGHDT and CDR2 YYEEEE come from the germline V gene. V lost 1 base and J lost 2; bases outside the gene matches: 6. The study, taken as a whole, reports: Clones shrinking from day 15 to 85 showed even CD4/CD8 mixes; later expanders tilted CD4+. The study detected some responding clones in pre-infection memory, suggesting cross-reactive memory joined.

This clonotype was recorded many times. What it binds is unknown. V is TRBV5-6 and J is TRBJ2-7, with 7 nucleotides matching TRBD1. The receptor was isolated from an adult woman who had mild COVID-19 (a few samples of this study predate the infection). Cell type and time point are not known. Material: PBMCs or a T cell subset sorted from them (not recorded which). CDR3 DNA: TGTGCCAGCAGCTTGACCGGGACAGAGGCCTACGAGCAGTACTTC. Translating gives CASSLTGTEAYEQYF. The complete variable domain, with remaining parts taken from reference TRBV5-6 and TRBJ2-7, reads DAGVTQSPTHLIKTRGQQVTLRCSPKSGHDTVSWYQQALGQGPQFIFQYYEEEERQRGNFPDRFSGHQFPNYSSELNVNALLLGDSALYLCASSLTGTEAYEQYFGPGTRLTVT.